This T cell receptor beta chain was recovered during a study of blood T cell repertoires in COVID-19. Study in general: Samples came from the United States, Italy and Spain, spanning acute and convalescent COVID-19. PBMCs, B-cell-depleted T cells, or T cells provided the cDNA or gDNA that made up the material.

The age range of participants was 18 to 89 years, with residence in more than 20 US areas. CDR1 MGHRA and CDR2 YSYEKL come from the germline V gene. The CDR3 is 15 residues long. J gave up 3 bases and V 2 bases, and 2 bases lay outside the gene matches. As originally analysed: Estimated nucleated cell counts came from reference gene primer amplification. TCRdb's copy holds only in-frame clones and misses some; the assay was immunoSEQ multiplex PCR. The V and J calls and clone size were taken over from that table, and D and trimming were inferred from the DNA. The sample has about 330,000 clones, around 90% seen once.

Sequencing was carried out using PBMCs or T cells enriched from blood (not recorded which). This sequence joins TRBV4-1 and TRBJ1-1, with 11 bases identical to TRBD1. The TCR originated in a woman in her twenties or thirties who had recovered from COVID-19. CDR3 in amino acids: CASSQRDRGDTEAFF. CDR3 nucleotides: TGCGCCAGCAGCCAAAGGGACAGGGGGGACACTGAAGCTTTCTTT.